This T cell receptor (beta chain) was retrieved from a study of CD8 T cells in Susac syndrome. Study-wide context: Within the sequenced group of Susac syndrome patients, five or six showed active disease and roughly eight were in remission.

CD8+ and CD4+ T cells taken from blood had their TCR beta sequenced. Negative isolation was used for CD8+ and CD4+ T cells and FACS enrichment for TEMRA cells. The authors reverse transcribed about 0.45 to 1 ug RNA with random hexamers. By means of immunoSEQ multiplex PCR, TCR beta CDR3 spanning 54 Vbeta and 13 Jbeta underwent amplification. Using its own MiXCR run on the immunoSEQ multiplex PCR reads, TCRdb lists one record per CDR3 protein. The sample consists of roughly 160,000 distinct CDR3 sequences, 95% to 97% of them appearing once. What was sequenced was CD4+ T cells from PBMCs. The TCR sequence derives from a human donor with Susac syndrome.

The CDR3 loop reads CASSTGALDTQYF. CDR3 DNA: TGTGCCAGCTCGACAGGGGCGTTAGATACGCAGTATTTT. This chain links TRBV6-5 with TRBJ2-3, with 8 bases identical to TRBD1. This CDR3 comprises 13 residues. Germline V gives CDR1 MNHEY, CDR2 SVGAGI. J lost 5 bases, V lost 8 bases, and 6 bases had no gene match.